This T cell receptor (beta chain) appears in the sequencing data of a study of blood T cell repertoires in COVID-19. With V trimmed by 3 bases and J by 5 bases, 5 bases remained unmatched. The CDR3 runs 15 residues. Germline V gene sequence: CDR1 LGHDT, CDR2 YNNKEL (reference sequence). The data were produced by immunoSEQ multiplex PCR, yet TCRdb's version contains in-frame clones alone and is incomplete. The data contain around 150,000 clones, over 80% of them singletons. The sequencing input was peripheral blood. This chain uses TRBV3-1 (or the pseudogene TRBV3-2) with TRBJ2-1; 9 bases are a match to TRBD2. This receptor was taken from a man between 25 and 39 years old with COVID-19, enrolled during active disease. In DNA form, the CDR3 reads TGTGCCAGCAGCCATCTAGCGGGGACGGACAATGAGCAGTTCTTC. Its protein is CASSHLAGTDNEQFF.